The present T cell receptor (beta chain) was sequenced within a study of shared clonotypes between healthy human individuals. On the study more broadly: Ranging from 18 to 49 in age, donors were two women and a few men. Study-level findings and limits: Sequencing depth was a factor that was expected to affect clonotype sharing among donors.

Evenly divided among several immunoSEQ plates was the genomic DNA of each subset. The protocol was immunoSEQ multiplex PCR, while the TCRdb copy is restricted to in-frame clones and leaves out a portion. The sample lists about 2.3 million clones, 85% to 95% occurring once. CDR3 size: 14 residues. CDR1 is SGDLS, CDR2 YYNGEE, per germline. V was pared by 2 bases and J by 2 bases, with 0 bases of the junction left unmatched. As regards this clone: The antigen remains undetermined. The sample holds other DNA sequences that translate to the same CDR3.

Input material: naive CD4+ T cells from PBMCs. Specified subset: CD45RA+ positively selected. This TCR was recovered from a man between 18 and 35 years old in good health. Some clones in this sample may be carry-over from other donors' samples. The gene calls are TRBV9 and TRBJ1-3, with 8 bases aligning to TRBD1. CDR3 loop: CASSVGQAGNTIYF. The CDR3 nucleotides read TGTGCCAGCAGCGTGGGACAGGCTGGAAACACCATATATTTT.